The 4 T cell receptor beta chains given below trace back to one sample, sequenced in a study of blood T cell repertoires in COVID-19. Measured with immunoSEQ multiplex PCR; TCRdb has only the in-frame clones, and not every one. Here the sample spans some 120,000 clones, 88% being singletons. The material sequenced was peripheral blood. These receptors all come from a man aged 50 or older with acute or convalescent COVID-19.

Here the CDR3 reads CASSHKGQLTNNEQFF. In DNA form, the CDR3 reads TGTGCCAGTAGTCATAAGGGACAGTTAACTAACAATGAGCAGTTCTTC. The chain carries TRBV19 and TRBJ2-1, with TRBD1 identical over 7 bases. Germline V gene lookup returns CDR1 LNHDA and CDR2 SQIVND (reference sequence). This CDR3 region has 16 residues. The V segment lost 5 bases and the J segment 5 bases; nucleotides outside the gene matches: 12.

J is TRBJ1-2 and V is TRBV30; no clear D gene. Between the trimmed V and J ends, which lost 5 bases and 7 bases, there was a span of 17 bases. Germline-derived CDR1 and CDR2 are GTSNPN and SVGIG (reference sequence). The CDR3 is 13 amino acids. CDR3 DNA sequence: TGTGCCTGGTGTGAAATCGGGTATTCTGGCTACACCTTC. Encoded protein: CAWCEIGYSGYTF.

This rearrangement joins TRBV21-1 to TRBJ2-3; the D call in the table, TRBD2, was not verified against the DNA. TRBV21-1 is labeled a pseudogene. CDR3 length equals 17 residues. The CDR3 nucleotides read TGTGCCAGCAGCAAAGTCCAAATAGCGGGAGCCCCCAATACGCAGTATTTT. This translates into CASSKVQIAGAPNTQYF.

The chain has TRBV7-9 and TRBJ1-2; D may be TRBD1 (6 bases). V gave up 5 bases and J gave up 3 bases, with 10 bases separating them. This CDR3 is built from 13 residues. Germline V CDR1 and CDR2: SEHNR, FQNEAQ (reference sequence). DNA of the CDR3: TGTGCCAGCAGCACAGGGTCTCACTATGGCTACACCTTC. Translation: CASSTGSHYGYTF.